Below are 17 T cell receptor beta chains sequenced from a single sample in a study of blood T cell repertoires in COVID-19. The repertoire was sequenced with immunoSEQ multiplex PCR; TCRdb's copy has only in-frame clones and lacks some. The sample holds 50,000 to 70,000 clones, about 90% seen once. Sequencing was carried out using peripheral blood. Receptors originate from a man aged 55 to 70 with active or convalescent COVID-19.

The V and J genes are TRBV6-5 and TRBJ1-5; D gene ambiguous. Germline V lookup: CDR1 MNHEY, CDR2 SVGAGI. The CDR3 loop spans 14 amino acids. Trimming stripped 4 bases from V and 0 bases from J, with 7 bases between. The CDR3 bases are TGTGCCAGCAGTTCCCAAAATAGCAATCAGCCCCAGCATTTT. Residues: CASSSQNSNQPQHF.

The V and J genes are TRBV27 and TRBJ2-5, with D tentatively TRBD2 (6 bases). This CDR3 spans 16 amino acids. The V gene's germline CDR1 is MNHEY and CDR2 SMNVEV (reference sequence). Trimming took 2 bases from V and 5 from J, leaving 18 bases between them. The CDR3 sequence is CASSLRGLLGGETQYF. CDR3 nucleotide sequence: TGTGCCAGCAGTTTAAGGGGACTTCTTGGAGGGGAGACCCAGTACTTC.

This clone appeared a single time. The chain employs TRBV7-2 and TRBJ1-6; no clear D. V was clipped by 1 base and J by 6 bases, with 10 bases between them. CDR1 and CDR2 from the germline V gene are SGHTA and FQGNSA. This CDR3 has 15 residues. The CDR3 sequence: CASSLVEGSNSPLHF. The DNA for the CDR3 is TGTGCCAGCAGCTTAGTAGAGGGTAGTAATTCACCCCTCCACTTT.

CDR3 sequence reads: CASSHASRQGSSGNTIYF. In DNA, the CDR3 is TGTGCCAGCAGCCACGCGTCGAGACAGGGCTCCTCTGGAAACACCATATATTTT. V and J are TRBV11-2 and TRBJ1-3, with 7 bases lining up with TRBD1. The V segment lost 5 bases and the J segment 0 bases; nucleotides outside the gene matches: 13. The CDR3 has 18 residues. Germline loops: CDR1 SGHAT, CDR2 FQNNGV.

CDR3 region: CASSRSGSYGELFF. As DNA, the CDR3 is TGCGCCAGCAGTCGGAGCGGGAGTTACGGGGAGCTGTTTTTT. The J gene is TRBJ2-2, the V gene TRBV10-1; 8 bases are a match to TRBD2. Germline CDR1 and CDR2: WNHNN and SYGVQD (reference sequence). This CDR3 contains 14 residues. V dropped 5 bases and J dropped 7; count of bases not matched to a gene: 6.

The chain uses TRBV5-1 and TRBJ1-2; 7 bases map to TRBD1. Germline V lookup: CDR1 SGHRS, CDR2 YFSETQ. Germline trimming cut 2 bases from V and 8 bases from J; bases unmatched to any gene: 12. The CDR3 is 15 residues long. The CDR3 spells CASSLRQGRSQGYTF. The CDR3 DNA sequence: TGCGCCAGCAGCTTAAGACAGGGACGTTCCCAGGGCTACACCTTC. Using reference TRBV5-1 and TRBJ1-2 for the parts outside the CDR3, the full variable domain is KAGVTQTPRYLIKTRGQQVTLSCSPISGHRSVSWYQQTPGQGLQFLFEYFSETQRNKGNFPGRFSGRQFSNSRSEMNVSTLELGDSALYLCASSLRQGRSQGYTFGSGTRLTVV.

The chain combines TRBV6-1 with TRBJ2-3; 10 nucleotides match TRBD2. The CDR3 is 14 residues long. V trimming: 2 bases; J trimming: 6 bases; junction bases outside the gene matches: 2. The V gene's germline CDR1 is MNHNS and CDR2 SASEGT. The chain's CDR3 is CASSEPAGGDTQYF. In nucleotides, the CDR3 is TGTGCCAGCAGTGAACCAGCGGGGGGGGATACGCAGTATTTT.

The chain employs TRBV4-1 and TRBJ2-7, with TRBD1 matching over 7 bases. The CDR3 has 15 amino acids. The junction had 9 bases not matched to a gene; V was cut back by 4 bases and J by 3 bases. Germline CDR1 reads MGHRA; CDR2 reads YSYEKL. The CDR3 protein is CASSRDRTGNYEQYF. In nucleotides, the CDR3 is TGCGCCAGCAGCCGAGACCGGACAGGAAACTACGAGCAGTACTTC.

The rearrangement uses TRBV7-2 and TRBJ2-7; D is perhaps TRBD2 (6 bases). CDR1 is SGHTA, CDR2 FQGNSA, per germline. Between the trimmed V and J ends, which lost 4 bases and 4 bases, there was a span of 17 bases. The CDR3 is 15 amino acids. The CDR3 nucleotides are TGTGCCAGCAGCTCCCTACGAGGTAGCGGATACGAGCAGTACTTC. Encoded protein: CASSSLRGSGYEQYF. Together with reference TRBV7-2 and TRBJ2-7, the CDR3 gives the full variable domain: GAGVSQSPSNKVTEKGKDVELRCDPISGHTALYWYRQSLGQGLEFLIYFQGNSAPDKSGLPSDRFSAERTGGSVSTLTIQRTQQEDSAVYLCASSSLRGSGYEQYFGPGTRLTVT.

V and J are TRBV3-1 (or the pseudogene TRBV3-2) and TRBJ2-5; TRBD2 aligns across 16 bases. The trim removed 3 bases at V and 4 bases at J, leaving 8 bases unmatched. Germline V lookup: CDR1 LGHDT, CDR2 YNNKEL (reference sequence). The length of the CDR3 is 18 residues. CDR3 bases: TGTGCCAGCAGCCAGGGGACTAGCGGGGGGGACGTTAGAGAGACCCAGTACTTC. This encodes CASSQGTSGGDVRETQYF.

This rearrangement joins TRBV6-5 to TRBJ2-1; D perhaps matches TRBD2 (5 bases). With 6 bases removed from V and 12 bases from J, the gap between germline ends came to 12 bases. The germline CDR1 and CDR2 sequences are MNHEY and SVGAGI. CDR3 length: 11 amino acids. This CDR3 reads CASSRDMGQFF. The CDR3 DNA reads TGTGCCAGCAGCCGGGATATGGGGCAGTTCTTC.

The V gene is TRBV27, the J gene TRBJ1-2, with TRBD1 as a possible D gene (6 bases). This CDR3 is 14 amino acids long. Germline V gives CDR1 MNHEY, CDR2 SMNVEV (reference sequence). V lost 0 bases and J 4 bases, leaving 9 bases between the germline ends. CDR3 sequence reads: CASSLSQGFYGYTF. CDR3 nucleotide sequence: TGTGCCAGCAGTTTATCGCAGGGGTTCTATGGCTACACCTTC.

The V call is TRBV7-8, the J call TRBJ2-7; 9 bases are a match to TRBD2. Germline V lookup: CDR1 SGHVS, CDR2 FQNEAQ. The CDR3 totals 14 residues. The junction had 2 bases not matched to a gene; V was cut back by 2 bases and J by 3 bases. The CDR3 is CASSLNSGSYEQYF. CDR3 sequence (DNA): TGTGCCAGCAGCTTAAATAGCGGGAGCTACGAGCAGTACTTC. The full variable domain, in which reference TRBV7-8 and TRBJ2-7 provide the parts outside the CDR3, is GAGVSQSPRYKVAKRGQDVALRCDPISGHVSLFWYQQALGQGPEFLTYFQNEAQLDKSGLPSDRFFAERPEGSVSTLKIQRTQQEDSAVYLCASSLNSGSYEQYFGPGTRLTVT.

CDR3 in amino acids: CASSVLRVEQYF. In DNA form, the CDR3 reads TGTGCCAGCAGTGTCCTCCGGGTCGAGCAGTACTTC. The gene calls are TRBV2 and TRBJ2-7; D is uncertain. Trimming cost V 4 bases and J 6 bases, with 10 bases left between them. Per the germline V gene, CDR1 is SNHLY and CDR2 is FYNNEI. CDR3 length: 12 residues.

This chain uses TRBV29-1 with TRBJ1-1; TRBD1 might be the D (6 bases). V lost 8 bases, J lost 5 bases, and 18 bases lay in between. The CDR3 is made up of 13 amino acids. Germline loops: CDR1 SQVTM, CDR2 ANQGSEA. The CDR3 DNA reads TGCAGCCCTACGGATATTCAGGGGACTGAAGCTTTCTTT. It codes for CSPTDIQGTEAFF.

This clone appeared once. The chain couples TRBV6-5 to TRBJ2-3; D unclear. V gave up 2 bases and J gave up 2 bases, with 8 bases separating them. The CDR3 runs to 14 residues. Germline V gives CDR1 MNHEY, CDR2 SVGAGI. CDR3 sequence reads: CASSYRATTDTQYF. CDR3 nucleotide sequence: TGTGCCAGCAGTTACCGTGCTACCACAGATACGCAGTATTTT.

This clone has more than one count but fewer than ten. This chain uses TRBV7-9 with TRBJ1-1, with 9 nucleotides matching TRBD1. Germline V gives CDR1 SEHNR, CDR2 FQNEAQ (reference sequence). The trim removed 5 bases at V and 4 bases at J, leaving 5 bases unmatched. This CDR3 is 14 amino acids long. Here the CDR3 DNA reads TGTGCCAGCAGCGGGGACAGGGCGGGCACTGAAGCTTTCTTT. Its protein product is CASSGDRAGTEAFF.